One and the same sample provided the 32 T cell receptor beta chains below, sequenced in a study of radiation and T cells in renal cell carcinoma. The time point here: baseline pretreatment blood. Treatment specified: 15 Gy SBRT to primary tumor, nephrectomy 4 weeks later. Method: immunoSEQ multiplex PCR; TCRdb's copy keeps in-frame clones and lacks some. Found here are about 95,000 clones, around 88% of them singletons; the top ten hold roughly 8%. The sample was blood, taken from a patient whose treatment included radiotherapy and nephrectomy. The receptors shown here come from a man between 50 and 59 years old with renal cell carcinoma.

The DNA for the CDR3 is TGTGCCAGCAGCCGAGGACAGGGGATCTTCTACGAGCAGTACTTC. Amino acids: CASSRGQGIFYEQYF. This sequence joins TRBV6-5 and TRBJ2-7; 9 bases agree with TRBD1. The CDR3 is made up of 15 amino acids. With 6 bases clipped from V and 3 bases from J, the junction kept 9 bases outside the gene matches. The germline V gene has CDR1 MNHEY and CDR2 SVGAGI.

The CDR3 DNA reads TGCGCCAGCAGTAGATTTCCGGACAGGGAATTTGGAAACACCATATATTTT. Translated, it gives CASSRFPDREFGNTIYF. This chain uses TRBV5-1 with TRBJ1-3, with 8 bases fitting TRBD1. The CDR3 has 17 amino acids. V dropped 5 bases and J dropped 3; count of bases not matched to a gene: 13. Germline-derived CDR1 and CDR2 are SGHRS and YFSETQ.

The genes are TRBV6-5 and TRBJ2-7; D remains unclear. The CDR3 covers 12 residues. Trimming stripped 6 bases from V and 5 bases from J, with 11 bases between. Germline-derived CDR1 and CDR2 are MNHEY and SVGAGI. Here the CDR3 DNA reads TGTGCCAGCAGATCTCAGTGGAACGAGCAGTACTTC. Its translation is CASRSQWNEQYF.

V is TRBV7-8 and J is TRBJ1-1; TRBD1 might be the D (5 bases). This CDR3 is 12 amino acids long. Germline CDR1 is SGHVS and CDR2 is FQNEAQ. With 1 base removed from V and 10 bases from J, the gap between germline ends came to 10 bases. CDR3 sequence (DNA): TGTGCCAGCAGCTTAGGGAGGCAGGGAGCTTTCTTT. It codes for CASSLGRQGAFF.

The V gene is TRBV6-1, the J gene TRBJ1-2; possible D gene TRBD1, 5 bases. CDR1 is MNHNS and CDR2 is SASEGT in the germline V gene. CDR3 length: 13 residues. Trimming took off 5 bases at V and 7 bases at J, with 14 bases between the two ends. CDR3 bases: TGTGCCAGCAGTAGCCGGGGCTCCGGTGGCTACACCTTC. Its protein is CASSSRGSGGYTF.

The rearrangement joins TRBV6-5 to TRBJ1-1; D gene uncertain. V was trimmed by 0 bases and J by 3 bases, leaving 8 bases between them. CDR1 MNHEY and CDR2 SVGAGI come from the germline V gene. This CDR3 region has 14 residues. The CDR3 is CASSYSHGDTEAFF. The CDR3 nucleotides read TGTGCCAGCAGTTACTCGCACGGGGACACTGAAGCTTTCTTT.

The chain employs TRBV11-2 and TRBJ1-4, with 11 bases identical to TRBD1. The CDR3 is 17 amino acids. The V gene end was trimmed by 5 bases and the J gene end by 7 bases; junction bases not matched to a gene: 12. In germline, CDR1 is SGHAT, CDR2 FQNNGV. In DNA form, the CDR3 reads TGTGCCAGCAGCACTCGGACAGGGGGCGTAGTTCGTGAAAAACTGTTTTTT. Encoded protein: CASSTRTGGVVREKLFF.

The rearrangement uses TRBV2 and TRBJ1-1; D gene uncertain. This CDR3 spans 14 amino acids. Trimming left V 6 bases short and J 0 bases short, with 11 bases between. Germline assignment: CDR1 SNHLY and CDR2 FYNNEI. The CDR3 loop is CASSFAFMNTEAFF. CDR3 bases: TGTGCCAGCAGCTTCGCGTTTATGAACACTGAAGCTTTCTTT.

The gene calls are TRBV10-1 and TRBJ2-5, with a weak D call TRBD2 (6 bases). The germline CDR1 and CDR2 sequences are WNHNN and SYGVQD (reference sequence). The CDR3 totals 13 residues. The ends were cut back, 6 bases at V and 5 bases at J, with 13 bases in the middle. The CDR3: CASSPSSVETQYF. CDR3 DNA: TGCGCCAGCAGCCCCTCTAGCGTCGAGACCCAGTACTTC.

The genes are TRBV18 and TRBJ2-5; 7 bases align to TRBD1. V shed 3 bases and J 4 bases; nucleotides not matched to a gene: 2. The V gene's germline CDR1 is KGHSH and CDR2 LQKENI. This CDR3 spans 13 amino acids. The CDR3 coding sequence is TGTGCCAGCTCACCCGGGACAGTAGAGACCCAGTACTTC. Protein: CASSPGTVETQYF.

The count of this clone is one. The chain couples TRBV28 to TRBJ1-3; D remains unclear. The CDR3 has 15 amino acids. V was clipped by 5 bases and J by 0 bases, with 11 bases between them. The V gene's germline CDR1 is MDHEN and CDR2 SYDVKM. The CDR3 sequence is CASSDLPSSGNTIYF. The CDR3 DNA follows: TGTGCCAGCAGTGATTTGCCGAGCTCTGGAAACACCATATATTTT.

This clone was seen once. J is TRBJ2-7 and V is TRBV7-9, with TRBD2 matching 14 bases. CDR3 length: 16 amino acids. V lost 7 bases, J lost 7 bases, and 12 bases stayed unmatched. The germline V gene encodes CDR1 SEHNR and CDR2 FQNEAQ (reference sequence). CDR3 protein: CASTRQGTSGSGEQYF. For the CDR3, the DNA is TGTGCCAGCACCCGTCAAGGGACTAGCGGGAGTGGGGAGCAGTACTTC.

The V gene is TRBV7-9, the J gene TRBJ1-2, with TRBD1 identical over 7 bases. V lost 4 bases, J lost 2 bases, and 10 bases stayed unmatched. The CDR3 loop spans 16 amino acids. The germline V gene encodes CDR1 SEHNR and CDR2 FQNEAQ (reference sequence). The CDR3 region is CASSSLGDRANYGYTF. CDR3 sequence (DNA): TGTGCCAGCAGCTCCCTAGGGGACAGAGCAAACTATGGCTACACCTTC. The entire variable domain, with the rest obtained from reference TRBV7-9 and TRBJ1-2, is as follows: DTGVSQNPRHKITKRGQNVTFRCDPISEHNRLYWYRQTLGQGPEFLTYFQNEAQLEKSRLLSDRFSAERPKGSFSTLEIQRTEQGDSAMYLCASSSLGDRANYGYTFGSGTRLTVV.

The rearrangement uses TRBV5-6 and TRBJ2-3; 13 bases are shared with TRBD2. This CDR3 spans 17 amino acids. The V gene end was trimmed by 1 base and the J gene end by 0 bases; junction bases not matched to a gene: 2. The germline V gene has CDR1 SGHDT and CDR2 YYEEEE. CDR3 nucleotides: TGTGCCAGCAGCTTGCAACTAGCGGGGGGGAGCACAGATACGCAGTATTTT. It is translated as CASSLQLAGGSTDTQYF. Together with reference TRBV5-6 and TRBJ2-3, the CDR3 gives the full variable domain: DAGVTQSPTHLIKTRGQQVTLRCSPKSGHDTVSWYQQALGQGPQFIFQYYEEEERQRGNFPDRFSGHQFPNYSSELNVNALLLGDSALYLCASSLQLAGGSTDTQYFGPGTRLTVL.

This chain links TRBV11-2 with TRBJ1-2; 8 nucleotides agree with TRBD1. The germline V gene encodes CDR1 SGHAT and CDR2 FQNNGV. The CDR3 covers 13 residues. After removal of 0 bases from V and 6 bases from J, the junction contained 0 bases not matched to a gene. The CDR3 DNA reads TGTGCCAGCAGCTTAGACAGGGGGCATGGCTACACCTTC. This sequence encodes CASSLDRGHGYTF.

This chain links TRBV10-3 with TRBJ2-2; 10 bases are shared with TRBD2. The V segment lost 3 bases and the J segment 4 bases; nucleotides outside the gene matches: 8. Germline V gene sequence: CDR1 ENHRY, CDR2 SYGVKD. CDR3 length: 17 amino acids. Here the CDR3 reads CAISEGPASGSTGELFF. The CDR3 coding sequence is TGTGCCATCAGTGAAGGTCCAGCTAGCGGGAGCACCGGGGAGCTGTTTTTT.

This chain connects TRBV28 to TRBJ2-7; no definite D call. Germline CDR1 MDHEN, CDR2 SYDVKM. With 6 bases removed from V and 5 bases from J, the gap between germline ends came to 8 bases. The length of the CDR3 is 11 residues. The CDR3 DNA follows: TGTGCCAGCAGCCCCTTCCACGAGCAGTACTTC. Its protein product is CASSPFHEQYF.

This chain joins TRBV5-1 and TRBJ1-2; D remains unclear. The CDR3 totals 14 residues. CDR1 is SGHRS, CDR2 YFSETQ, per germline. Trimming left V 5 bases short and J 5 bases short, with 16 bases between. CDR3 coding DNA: TGCGCCAGCAGGGTGGCGCAGGCTCGGTATGGCTACACCTTC. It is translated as CASRVAQARYGYTF.

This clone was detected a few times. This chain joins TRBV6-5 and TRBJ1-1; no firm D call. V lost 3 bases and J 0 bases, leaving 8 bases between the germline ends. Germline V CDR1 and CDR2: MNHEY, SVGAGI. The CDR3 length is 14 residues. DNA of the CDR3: TGTGCCAGCAGTTATTCCGGGTTGAACACTGAAGCTTTCTTT. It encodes CASSYSGLNTEAFF.

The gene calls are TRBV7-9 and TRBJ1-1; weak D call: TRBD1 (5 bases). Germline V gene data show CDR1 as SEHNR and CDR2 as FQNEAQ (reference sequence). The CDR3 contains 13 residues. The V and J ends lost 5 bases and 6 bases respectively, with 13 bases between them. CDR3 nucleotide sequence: TGTGCCAGCAGCCCCCGCGGGGGAGCTGAAGCTTTCTTT. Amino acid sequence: CASSPRGGAEAFF.

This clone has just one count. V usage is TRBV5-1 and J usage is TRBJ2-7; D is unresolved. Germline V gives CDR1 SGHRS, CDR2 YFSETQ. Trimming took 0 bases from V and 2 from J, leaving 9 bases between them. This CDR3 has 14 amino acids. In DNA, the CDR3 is TGCGCCAGCAGCTTGGACTTGATTACCTACGAGCAGTACTTC. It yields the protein CASSLDLITYEQYF.

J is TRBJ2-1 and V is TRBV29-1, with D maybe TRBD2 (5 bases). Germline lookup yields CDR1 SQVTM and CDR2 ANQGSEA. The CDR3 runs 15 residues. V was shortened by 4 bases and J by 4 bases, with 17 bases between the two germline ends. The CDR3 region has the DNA TGCAGCGTTGCTACGCTAGCAGAGTTATACAATGAGCAGTTCTTC. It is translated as CSVATLAELYNEQFF.

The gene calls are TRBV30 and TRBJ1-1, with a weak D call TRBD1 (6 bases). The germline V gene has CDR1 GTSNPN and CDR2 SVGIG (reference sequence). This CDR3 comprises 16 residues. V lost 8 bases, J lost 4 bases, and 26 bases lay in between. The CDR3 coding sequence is TGTGCCATCGGATCACTTAGGGCAGGGGAACTCACTGAAGCTTTCTTT. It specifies CAIGSLRAGELTEAFF.

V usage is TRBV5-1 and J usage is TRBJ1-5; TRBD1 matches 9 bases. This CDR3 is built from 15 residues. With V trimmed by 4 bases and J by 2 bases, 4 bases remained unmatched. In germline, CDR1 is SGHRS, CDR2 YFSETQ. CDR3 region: CASSPGTGRNQPQHF. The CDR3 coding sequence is TGCGCCAGCAGCCCCGGGACAGGGCGCAATCAGCCCCAGCATTTT.

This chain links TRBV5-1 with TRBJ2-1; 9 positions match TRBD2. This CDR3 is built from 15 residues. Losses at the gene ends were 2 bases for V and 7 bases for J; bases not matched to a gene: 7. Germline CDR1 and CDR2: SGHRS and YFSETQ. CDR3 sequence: CASSFLAGVGNEQFF. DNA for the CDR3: TGCGCCAGCAGCTTTTTAGCGGGAGTCGGGAATGAGCAGTTCTTC.

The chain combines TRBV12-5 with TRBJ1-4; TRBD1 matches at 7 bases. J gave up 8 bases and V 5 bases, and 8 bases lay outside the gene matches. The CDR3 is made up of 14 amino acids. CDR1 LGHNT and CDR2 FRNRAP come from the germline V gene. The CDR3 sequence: CASGPGTEEEKLFF. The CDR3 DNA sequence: TGTGCTAGTGGTCCCGGGACAGAGGAAGAAAAACTGTTTTTT. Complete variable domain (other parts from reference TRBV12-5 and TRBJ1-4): DARVTQTPRHKVTEMGQEVTMRCQPILGHNTVFWYRQTMMQGLELLAYFRNRAPLDDSGMPKDRFSAEMPDATLATLKIQPSEPRDSAVYFCASGPGTEEEKLFFGSGTQLSVL.

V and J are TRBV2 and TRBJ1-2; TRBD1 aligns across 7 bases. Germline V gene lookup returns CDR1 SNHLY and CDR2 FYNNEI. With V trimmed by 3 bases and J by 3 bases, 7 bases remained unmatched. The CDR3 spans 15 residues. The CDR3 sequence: CASSEGQGVYYGYTF. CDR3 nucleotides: TGTGCCAGCAGTGAGGGGCAGGGGGTTTACTATGGCTACACCTTC.

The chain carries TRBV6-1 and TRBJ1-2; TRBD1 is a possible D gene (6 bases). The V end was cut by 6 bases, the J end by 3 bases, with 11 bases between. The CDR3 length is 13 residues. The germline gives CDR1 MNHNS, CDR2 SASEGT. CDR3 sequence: CASSATGDYGYTF. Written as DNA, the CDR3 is TGTGCCAGCAGCGCGACAGGAGACTATGGCTACACCTTC.

The DNA of the CDR3 is TGTGCCAGCAGTTACCGAGACACAAAAGGGTCACCCCTCCACTTT. Its translation: CASSYRDTKGSPLHF. The chain carries TRBV6-6 and TRBJ1-6, with D unclear. The CDR3 is 15 amino acids. Germline assignment: CDR1 MNHNY and CDR2 SVGAGI (reference sequence). V lost 2 bases to trimming and J lost 10 bases, with 15 bases between them.

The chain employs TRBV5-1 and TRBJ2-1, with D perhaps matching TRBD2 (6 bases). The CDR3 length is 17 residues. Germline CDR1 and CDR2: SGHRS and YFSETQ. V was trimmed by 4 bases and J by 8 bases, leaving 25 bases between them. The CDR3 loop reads CASSIPRGDSYRDEQFF. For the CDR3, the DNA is TGCGCCAGCAGCATCCCCCGAGGGGACTCCTATCGGGATGAGCAGTTCTTC. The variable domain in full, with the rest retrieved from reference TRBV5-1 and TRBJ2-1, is KAGVTQTPRYLIKTRGQQVTLSCSPISGHRSVSWYQQTPGQGLQFLFEYFSETQRNKGNFPGRFSGRQFSNSRSEMNVSTLELGDSALYLCASSIPRGDSYRDEQFFGPGTRLTVL.

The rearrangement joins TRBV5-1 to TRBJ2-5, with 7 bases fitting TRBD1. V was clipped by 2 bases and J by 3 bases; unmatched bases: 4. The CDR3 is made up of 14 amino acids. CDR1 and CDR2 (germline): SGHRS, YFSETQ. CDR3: CASSFDRAEETQYF. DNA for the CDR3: TGCGCCAGCAGCTTCGACAGGGCCGAAGAGACCCAGTACTTC.

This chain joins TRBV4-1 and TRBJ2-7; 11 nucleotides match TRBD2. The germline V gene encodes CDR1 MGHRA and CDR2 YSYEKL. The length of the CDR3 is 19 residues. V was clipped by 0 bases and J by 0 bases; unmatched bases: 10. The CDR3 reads CASSQDFLLAGESSYEQYF. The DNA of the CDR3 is TGCGCCAGCAGCCAAGACTTTTTACTAGCGGGAGAATCCTCCTACGAGCAGTACTTC.